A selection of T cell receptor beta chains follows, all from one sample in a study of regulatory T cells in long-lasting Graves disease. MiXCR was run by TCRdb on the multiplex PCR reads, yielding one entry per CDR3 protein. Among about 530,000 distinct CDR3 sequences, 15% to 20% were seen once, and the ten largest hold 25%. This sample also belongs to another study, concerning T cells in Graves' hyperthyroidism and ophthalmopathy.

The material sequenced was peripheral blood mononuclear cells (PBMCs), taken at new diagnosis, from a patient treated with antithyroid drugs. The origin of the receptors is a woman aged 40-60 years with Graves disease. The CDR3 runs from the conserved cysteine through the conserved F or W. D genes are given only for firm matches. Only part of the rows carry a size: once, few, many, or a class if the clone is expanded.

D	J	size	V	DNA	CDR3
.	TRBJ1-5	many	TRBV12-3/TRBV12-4	TGTGCCAGCAGTTGGAGGGGCAATCAGCCCCAGCATTTT	CASSWRGNQPQHF
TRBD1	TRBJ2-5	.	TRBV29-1	TGCAGCGTCCGTCGCGACAGGGGGCGCAGGGAGACCCAGTACTTC	CSVRRDRGRRETQYF
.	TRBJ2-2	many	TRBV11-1	TGTGCCAGCAGCACGGACAGGAACACCGGGGAGCTGTTTTTT	CASSTDRNTGELFF
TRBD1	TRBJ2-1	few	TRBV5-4	TGTGCCAGCAGCTTGTCTCCGGGACAGGGGTTTAATGAGCAGTTCTTC	CASSLSPGQGFNEQFF
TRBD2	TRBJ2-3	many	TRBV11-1	TGTGCCAGCAGCCTGAGGCGGGGGACCGGGAATACGCAGTATTTT	CASSLRRGTGNTQYF
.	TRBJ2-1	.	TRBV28	TGTGCCAGCAGGAAGGCTTGGGGTTACAATGAGCAGTTCTTC	CASRKAWGYNEQFF
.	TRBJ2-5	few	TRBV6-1	TGTGCCAGCAGTGAATTGTCCAGAGAAGAGACCCAGTACTTC	CASSELSREETQYF
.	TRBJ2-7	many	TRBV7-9	TGTGCCAGCAGTCTGCAAACGGGTCAGAACTACGAGCAGTACTTC	CASSLQTGQNYEQYF
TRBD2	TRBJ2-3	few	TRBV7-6	TGTGCCAGCAGCCCTAGGATAGCGGGGGGCCGAGCCTCTAGCACAGATACGCAGTATTTT	CASSPRIAGGRASSTDTQYF
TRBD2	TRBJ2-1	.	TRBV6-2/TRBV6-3	TGTGCCAGCAGCTATCTAGCGGGACTAAACAATGAGCAGTTCTTC	CASSYLAGLNNEQFF
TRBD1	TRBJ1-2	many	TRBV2	TGTGCCAGCAGTGACGACAGGGGAATCCACGGCTACACCTTC	CASSDDRGIHGYTF
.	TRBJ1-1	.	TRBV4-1	TGCGCCAGCAGCCGCAATTTCAGGGAGTTCGTTTTCTTT	CASSRNFREFVFF
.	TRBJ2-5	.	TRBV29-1	TGCAGCGCCCACCGGGAGACCCAGTACTTC	CSAHRETQYF
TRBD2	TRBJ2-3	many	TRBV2	TGTGCCAGCACTCGGACTAGCGTCACAGATACGCAGTATTTT	CASTRTSVTDTQYF
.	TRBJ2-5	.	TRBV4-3	TGCGCCAGCAGCCAGTTTAGGAGCCCGATAGAGACCCAGTACTTC	CASSQFRSPIETQYF
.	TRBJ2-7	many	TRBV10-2	TGCGCCAGCAGTGAGTCGGGGGACCGTCCTAATTACGAGCAGTACTTC	CASSESGDRPNYEQYF
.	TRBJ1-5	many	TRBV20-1	TGCAGTGCTAGAGATTTTACGGATAGCAATCAGCCCCAGCATTTT	CSARDFTDSNQPQHF
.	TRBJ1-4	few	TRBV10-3	TGTGCCATCAGTCCGACAGTAACAAATGAAAAACTGTTTTTT	CAISPTVTNEKLFF
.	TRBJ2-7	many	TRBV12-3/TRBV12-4	TGTGCCAGCAGGTGGGAATCCTACGAGCAGTACTTC	CASRWESYEQYF
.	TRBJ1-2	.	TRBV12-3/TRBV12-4	TGTGCCACCGGACGCCGCAACTATGGCTACACCTTC	CATGRRNYGYTF
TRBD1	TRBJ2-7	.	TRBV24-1	TGTGCCACCAGTCCAGGGGGCTCCTACGAGCAGTACTTC	CATSPGGSYEQYF
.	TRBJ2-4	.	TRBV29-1	TGCAGCGTTGAAGGGGGCCAACTAGCCAAAAACATTCAGTACTTC	CSVEGGQLAKNIQYF
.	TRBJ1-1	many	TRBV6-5	TGTGCCAGCAGTTACAGACCCGCCATGGCTGAAGCTTTCTTT	CASSYRPAMAEAFF
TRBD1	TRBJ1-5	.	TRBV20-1	TGCAGTGTTATACAGGGGGAATCCAATCAGCCCCAGCATTTT	CSVIQGESNQPQHF
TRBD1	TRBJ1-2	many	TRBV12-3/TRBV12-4	TGTGCCAGCGGGTCCACAGGGGGCTTCTATGGCTACACCTTC	CASGSTGGFYGYTF
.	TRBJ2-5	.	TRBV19	TGTGCCAGTAGTTTTACCGACGGAGAAGAGACCCAGTACTTC	CASSFTDGEETQYF
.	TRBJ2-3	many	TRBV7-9	TGTGCCAGCGCTATGGGGGATACGCAGTATTTT	CASAMGDTQYF
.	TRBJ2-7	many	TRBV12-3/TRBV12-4	TGTGCCAGCAGTTTGGGGGCTGTTGGGCAGTACTTC	CASSLGAVGQYF
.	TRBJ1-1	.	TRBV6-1	TGTACCAGCATCTTGGTTGAAGCTTTCTTT	CTSILVEAFF
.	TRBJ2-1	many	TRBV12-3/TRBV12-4	TGTGCCAGCAGCCCTAGGGGCCTTAACAATGAGCAGTTCTTC	CASSPRGLNNEQFF